This TCR beta chain was retrieved from a study of T cell responses to AZD1222 COVID-19 vaccine. Comments on this clone: The antigen remains undetermined.

V was shortened by 0 bases and J by 0 bases, with 6 bases between the two germline ends. CDR3 length: 15 residues. Only in-frame clones appear in the TCRdb table, and some are missing; sequencing was by immunoSEQ multiplex PCR. The table includes about 94,000 clones, 85% detected once. The study, taken as a whole, reports: Baseline serostatus was positive in only six AZD1222 recipients.

V usage is TRBV23-1 and J usage is TRBJ2-1; D gene uncertain. TRBV23-1 is known as an ORF, though its function is uncertain. This receptor was obtained from an adult who received the AZD1222 COVID-19 vaccine. The sequences come from peripheral blood, collected 28 days after the second AZD1222 dose. This CDR3 reads CASSQSNCSYNEQFF. CDR3 coding DNA: TGCGCCAGCAGTCAATCGAATTGCTCCTACAATGAGCAGTTCTTC.